A single sample is the source of the 27 T cell receptor beta chains below, sequenced in a study of CD8 T cells in ankylosing spondylitis (dated by TCRdb to the late 2010s). The library was prepared using 5' RACE. The sequencing machine was an Illumina HiSeq 2500. TCRdb redid the processing of the public reads, applying fastp at Q25 and MiXCR, and retained in-frame beta chains. Rows are unified per CDR3 protein, each entry keeping the most common DNA and genes. Here the sample has some 95,000 distinct CDR3 sequences; about 8.8% occur a single time. The ten largest clones represent 4.5% to 5.5% of the sample. The sample taken for sequencing was blood, either unsorted or a sorted T cell fraction (not recorded which). These receptors all come from a male donor with ankylosing spondylitis or in good health (not recorded which).

This clonotype was seen ten or more times. V usage is TRBV5-1 and J usage is TRBJ2-2; D ambiguous. The CDR3 has 13 residues. Trimming removed 3 bases at V and 6 bases at J, with 9 bases between. Germline V CDR1 and CDR2: SGHRS, YFSETQ. The DNA for the CDR3 is TGCGCCAGCAGCTCAGATTCCGCCGGGGAGCTGTTTTTT. Translation gives CASSSDSAGELFF. The full variable domain, with the rest looked up from reference TRBV5-1 and TRBJ2-2, is KAGVTQTPRYLIKTRGQQVTLSCSPISGHRSVSWYQQTPGQGLQFLFEYFSETQRNKGNFPGRFSGRQFSNSRSEMNVSTLELGDSALYLCASSSDSAGELFFGEGSRLTVL.

This clonotype was found many times. The chain recombines TRBV7-2 with TRBJ1-4; D may be TRBD1 (6 bases). Germline V CDR1 and CDR2: SGHTA, FQGNSA. The CDR3 extends over 16 amino acids. V was clipped by 4 bases and J by 3 bases, with 15 bases between them. The DNA for the CDR3 is TGTGCCAGCAGCTCAACCGGGGGGCTTGCTAATGAAAAACTGTTTTTT. It specifies CASSSTGGLANEKLFF. Using reference TRBV7-2 and TRBJ1-4 for the parts outside the CDR3, the full variable domain is GAGVSQSPSNKVTEKGKDVELRCDPISGHTALYWYRQSLGQGLEFLIYFQGNSAPDKSGLPSDRFSAERTGGSVSTLTIQRTQQEDSAVYLCASSSTGGLANEKLFFGSGTQLSVL.

This clonotype was counted at least ten times. The genes are TRBV12-3 or TRBV12-4 and TRBJ2-7, with 10 bases lining up with TRBD2. V shed 3 bases, J shed 2 bases, and the junction held 4 bases outside the gene matches. The CDR3 sequence is 15 residues long. The CDR3 region is CASSFGLAVTYEQYF. The CDR3 DNA reads as TGTGCCAGCAGTTTCGGACTAGCGGTGACCTACGAGCAGTACTTC.

This clonotype has more than one count but fewer than ten. The chain has TRBV20-1 and TRBJ2-6, with a weak D call TRBD2 (6 bases). The CDR3 spans 17 residues. V was clipped by 6 bases and J by 4 bases, with 22 bases between them. CDR1 is DFQATT and CDR2 is SNEGSKA in the germline V gene (reference sequence). CDR3 loop: CSARGRFGAAGANVLTF. Written as DNA, the CDR3 is TGCAGTGCACGAGGGAGGTTCGGGGCGGCAGGGGCCAACGTCCTGACTTTC.

This clonotype was seen at least ten times. V usage is TRBV7-3 and J usage is TRBJ1-2; 7 bases map to TRBD1. Per germline, CDR1 SGHTA and CDR2 FQGTGA. V shed 3 bases, J shed 6 bases, and the junction held 4 bases outside the gene matches. This CDR3 has 13 amino acids. CDR3 DNA: TGTGCCAGCAGCTTGAGGGGGCGCGATGGCTACACCTTC. This gives the protein CASSLRGRDGYTF.

V is TRBV30 and J is TRBJ2-3; unclear D gene. This CDR3 is built from 10 residues. Germline CDR1 reads GTSNPN; CDR2 reads SVGIG (reference sequence). The V end lost 4 bases, the J end lost 3 bases, and 2 bases lay between the germline ends. CDR3 sequence reads: CAWITDTQYF. In DNA form, the CDR3 reads TGTGCCTGGATAACAGATACGCAGTATTTT.

The rearrangement uses TRBV29-1 and TRBJ1-1, with no clear D. This CDR3 spans 12 amino acids. Trimming pared 6 bases from V and 10 bases from J, leaving 18 bases between. CDR1 and CDR2 from the germline V gene are SQVTM and ANQGSEA. CDR3 sequence reads: CSVTPGRRPAFF. DNA for the CDR3: TGCAGCGTCACACCAGGAAGGCGCCCAGCTTTCTTT.

This chain uses TRBV2 with TRBJ2-1; D remains unclear. The CDR3 consists of 11 residues. CDR1 is SNHLY, CDR2 FYNNEI, per germline. Between the trimmed V and J ends, which lost 7 bases and 6 bases, there was a span of 7 bases. This CDR3 reads CASTEFNEQFF. The CDR3 DNA reads TGTGCCAGCACCGAGTTCAATGAGCAGTTCTTC.

The V call is TRBV20-1, the J call TRBJ2-1, with 7 bases lining up with TRBD1. The CDR3 runs to 14 residues. Germline CDR1 DFQATT, CDR2 SNEGSKA (reference sequence). J lost 3 bases, V lost 4 bases, and 6 bases had no gene match. DNA of the CDR3: TGCAGTGCTACCCTGGGACAGAACTACAATGAGCAGTTCTTC. Amino acids: CSATLGQNYNEQFF.

This clonotype was observed at least ten times. DNA for the CDR3: TGTGCCAGCAGCCCTATTCACGTAGGAAACACCATATATTTT. This translates into CASSPIHVGNTIYF. The rearrangement links TRBV2 to TRBJ1-3; D unclear. This CDR3 spans 14 amino acids. Trimming left V 6 bases short and J 4 bases short, with 13 bases between. Per germline, CDR1 SNHLY and CDR2 FYNNEI.

The rearrangement joins TRBV30 to TRBJ2-2; 9 bases line up with TRBD1. Per the germline V gene, CDR1 is GTSNPN and CDR2 is SVGIG (reference sequence). The CDR3 extends over 15 amino acids. The trim removed 6 bases at V and 7 bases at J, leaving 12 bases unmatched. The CDR3 sequence is CACQPGQGGSGELFF. The DNA of the CDR3 is TGTGCCTGCCAGCCGGGACAGGGAGGTAGCGGGGAGCTGTTTTTT.

This clonotype was found a few times. The chain joins TRBV20-1 to TRBJ2-2; 11 nucleotides match TRBD2. The CDR3 contains 15 residues. After removal of 3 bases from V and 4 bases from J, the junction contained 4 bases not matched to a gene. Germline V lookup: CDR1 DFQATT, CDR2 SNEGSKA (reference sequence). The CDR3 is CSARTSGATTGELFF. CDR3 DNA sequence: TGCAGTGCTAGGACTAGCGGGGCCACCACCGGGGAGCTGTTTTTT.

Remarks on this clonotype: A much larger clone differs from this one at a single base, so this may be a read error. The chain has TRBV27 and TRBJ2-7; D gene uncertain. This CDR3 has 13 residues. The germline V gene encodes CDR1 MNHEY and CDR2 SMNVEV (reference sequence). The CDR3 coding sequence is TGTGCCAACAGTCTCTCGTTCGCCTACGAGCAGTACTTC. Residues: CANSLSFAYEQYF.

Remarks on this clonotype: This could be a read error, since a much larger clone is one nucleotide away. CDR3 sequence (DNA): TGTGCCAGCAGCCTCCCGGGGAGAAGGCTCCTCCAATTT. Residues: CASSLPGRRLLQF. The V and J genes are TRBV14 and TRBJ1-6; D remains ambiguous. This CDR3 comprises 13 residues. Germline lookup yields CDR1 SGHDN and CDR2 FVKESK.

This clonotype was seen at least ten times. The rearrangement links TRBV20-1 to TRBJ2-5; 7 bases match TRBD1. V was clipped by 4 bases and J by 0 bases; unmatched bases: 11. The germline CDR1 and CDR2 sequences are DFQATT and SNEGSKA (reference sequence). The CDR3 has 16 amino acids. The CDR3 DNA is TGCAGTGCTACAAGAGGACAGGCGATGTACCAAGAGACCCAGTACTTC. The encoded protein is CSATRGQAMYQETQYF.

This clonotype was seen ten or more times. V is TRBV7-6 and J is TRBJ1-5; perhaps TRBD1 as D (5 bases). Trimming cost V 1 base and J 7 bases, with 11 bases left between them. Germline CDR1 SGHVS, CDR2 FNYEAQ. The CDR3 loop spans 14 amino acids. CDR3 in amino acids: CASSLEAGSQPQHF. The CDR3 nucleotides are TGTGCCAGCAGCTTAGAAGCAGGGTCCCAGCCCCAGCATTTT.

This clonotype was seen ten or more times. This sequence joins TRBV12-3 or TRBV12-4 and TRBJ2-5; D ambiguous. The CDR3 has 12 amino acids. Trimming took off 5 bases at V and 5 bases at J, with 9 bases between the two ends. CDR3: CASSGHGETQYF. CDR3 nucleotide sequence: TGTGCCAGCAGTGGGCACGGGGAGACCCAGTACTTC.

The chain joins TRBV29-1 to TRBJ2-3; 7 bases are shared with TRBD1. CDR3 size: 13 residues. Germline CDR1 is SQVTM and CDR2 is ANQGSEA. V was clipped by 3 bases and J by 6 bases; unmatched bases: 6. The CDR3 region has the DNA TGCAGCGTTGAGAGGGGGCGGGTCGATACGCAGTATTTT. Residues: CSVERGRVDTQYF.

This clonotype was detected ten times or more. This rearrangement joins TRBV5-1 to TRBJ2-7, with a possible D match to TRBD2 (5 bases). The CDR3 totals 13 residues. The ends were cut back, 5 bases at V and 6 bases at J, with 15 bases in the middle. The germline gives CDR1 SGHRS, CDR2 YFSETQ. This chain's CDR3 is CASRTTSAGEQYF. For the CDR3, the DNA is TGCGCCAGCAGAACGACAAGCGCGGGCGAGCAGTACTTC. Filled out from reference TRBV5-1 and TRBJ2-7, the complete variable domain reads KAGVTQTPRYLIKTRGQQVTLSCSPISGHRSVSWYQQTPGQGLQFLFEYFSETQRNKGNFPGRFSGRQFSNSRSEMNVSTLELGDSALYLCASRTTSAGEQYFGPGTRLTVT.

This clonotype was counted many times. The genes are TRBV25-1 and TRBJ2-3; 8 nucleotides line up with TRBD2. Germline lookup yields CDR1 MGHDK and CDR2 SYGVNS. V was pared by 6 bases and J by 7 bases, with 12 bases of the junction left unmatched. This CDR3 spans 15 amino acids. The CDR3 sequence: CASSPLAGGLYTQYF. CDR3 coding DNA: TGTGCCAGCAGCCCGCTCGCGGGGGGTTTGTATACGCAGTATTTT.

Many counts were recorded for this clonotype. This sequence joins TRBV11-2 and TRBJ2-1, with 8 bases lining up with TRBD2. The trim removed 6 bases at V and 9 bases at J, leaving 7 bases unmatched. Germline-derived CDR1 and CDR2 are SGHAT and FQNNGV. The CDR3 has 13 amino acids. The CDR3 region is CASRLLRGAEQFF. In nucleotides, the CDR3 is TGTGCCAGCAGACTTTTGCGGGGGGCTGAGCAGTTCTTC.

This clonotype has at least ten counts. The chain combines TRBV5-1 with TRBJ2-5; 12 bases are shared with TRBD1. Per germline, CDR1 SGHRS and CDR2 YFSETQ. The ends lost 4 bases at V and 4 bases at J; junction bases unmatched: 8. This CDR3 has 16 amino acids. The CDR3 loop reads CASSGGGQGASETQYF. The DNA for the CDR3 is TGCGCCAGCAGCGGAGGGGGACAGGGGGCTTCAGAGACCCAGTACTTC.

This clonotype was found many times. J is TRBJ2-5 and V is TRBV28; D possibly corresponds to TRBD2 (6 bases). V was trimmed by 6 bases and J by 3 bases, leaving 29 bases between them. CDR3 length: 19 residues. Germline CDR1 reads MDHEN; CDR2 reads SYDVKM. CDR3 sequence reads: CASSRTALPVRRGEETQYF. DNA for the CDR3: TGTGCCAGCAGCCGAACTGCCCTCCCCGTCCGGCGGGGAGAAGAGACCCAGTACTTC.

Only a few counts were recorded for this clonotype. The chain links TRBV23-1 to TRBJ2-6; perhaps TRBD1 as D (6 bases). TRBV23-1 is designated an ORF whose function remains uncertain. Trimming stripped 4 bases from V and 0 bases from J, with 13 bases between. The CDR3 has 17 residues. CDR3 protein: CASSLGHVNSGANVLTF. The CDR3, as DNA: TGCGCCAGCAGTCTGGGACATGTCAACTCTGGGGCCAACGTCCTGACTTTC.

This clonotype was detected ten times or more. The chain employs TRBV7-3 and TRBJ1-1, with D tentatively TRBD1 (6 bases). V gave up 10 bases and J gave up 1 base, with 16 bases separating them. Germline V gene data show CDR1 as SGHTA and CDR2 as FQGTGA. The CDR3 sequence is 14 residues long. CDR3 residues: CATSGGGRNTEAFF. CDR3 nucleotides: TGTGCCACCTCGGGAGGGGGTAGGAACACTGAAGCTTTCTTT.

This clonotype was seen many times. V usage is TRBV7-2 and J usage is TRBJ2-1; 9 bases line up with TRBD1. This CDR3 contains 16 residues. With 6 bases clipped from V and 4 bases from J, the junction kept 10 bases outside the gene matches. From germline, CDR1 is SGHTA and CDR2 FQGNSA. CDR3 region: CASSKDGTGNYNEQFF. The CDR3 DNA sequence: TGTGCCAGCAGTAAAGATGGGACAGGGAATTACAATGAGCAGTTCTTC.

The sample holds many counts of this clonotype. The chain uses TRBV21-1 and TRBJ1-2; whether TRBD1, the table's D call, matches the DNA was not checked. TRBV21-1 is an annotated pseudogene. The CDR3 is 14 residues long. The CDR3 sequence: CVSNRGDRNYGYTF. The CDR3 nucleotides read TGTGTCAGCAACAGAGGGGACAGGAACTATGGCTACACCTTC.